These T cell receptor beta chains were read from a single sample in a study of blood T cell repertoires in COVID-19. Measured with immunoSEQ multiplex PCR; TCRdb has only the in-frame clones, and not every one. This table holds over 250,000 clones, roughly 80% found once. Sequencing was done on a sample of PBMCs or T cells enriched from blood (not recorded which). All receptors derive from a man aged 40-49 years who had been exposed to COVID-19. Both conserved end residues are part of each CDR3. The D gene is left open where the match is weak.

CDR3 protein	D gene	V gene	J gene
CASSLGRFREQYF	NA	TRBV11-2	TRBJ2-7
CARDSNSPLHF	NA	TRBV7-3	TRBJ1-6
CASSPTSGGYQETQYF	TRBD2	TRBV5-1	TRBJ2-5
CASSNQGGDYGYTF	NA	TRBV27	TRBJ1-2
CASSPGGTSTYEQYF	NA	TRBV18	TRBJ2-7
CASSLAGNTGELFF	NA	TRBV5-1	TRBJ2-2
CASSLMPREAFF	NA	TRBV6-5	TRBJ1-1
CASSEALGGEETQYF	NA	TRBV2	TRBJ2-5
CASSPGAGVNIQYF	TRBD2	TRBV19	TRBJ2-4
CASSLGGGNEKLFF	NA	TRBV7-9	TRBJ1-4
CSVETSGYNEQFF	TRBD2	TRBV29-1	TRBJ2-1
CASSQERAGGTDTQYF	TRBD2	TRBV4-2	TRBJ2-3
CASSLRGRPNQPQHF	NA	TRBV5-1	TRBJ1-5
CASTGGETEAFF	NA	TRBV19	TRBJ1-1
CASSLLTSTSGNTIYF	NA	TRBV25-1	TRBJ1-3
CASSPGHTGYTF	NA	TRBV14	TRBJ1-2
CASSTSTGSYPTEAFF	NA	TRBV7-3	TRBJ1-1
CASSVASTGLTGELFF	TRBD1	TRBV9	TRBJ2-2
CASSLLSGNEQFF	NA	TRBV18	TRBJ2-1